The 27 T cell receptor beta chains given below trace back to one sample, sequenced in a study of T cell clonality in common variable immunodeficiency. Data came from immunoSEQ multiplex PCR; TCRdb stores just in-frame clones and leaves some out. The specimen has about 59,000 clones, none found just once. Sequenced input: peripheral blood mononuclear cells. All receptors derive from a person aged 18 to 70 in good health.

This clone was detected many times. The read falls 3 residues short of the CDR3 end, and the missing part is taken from the germline J gene. The V and J genes are TRBV5-5 and TRBJ1-4; D uncertain. Germline CDR1 is SGHKS and CDR2 is YYEKEE (reference sequence). This CDR3 has 15 amino acids. V gave up 4 bases and J gave up 0 bases, with 10 bases separating them. The CDR3 reads CASSPRLATNEKLFF. The CDR3 bases that were read are TGTGCCAGCAGCCCTAGACTAGCAACTAATGAAAAA.

For this clone: The read terminates 3 residues ahead of where the CDR3 ends, so the germline J gene completes it. This chain uses TRBV6-2 or TRBV6-3 with TRBJ2-3, with 13 nucleotides matching TRBD2. The CDR3 covers 16 residues. CDR1 is MNHEY and CDR2 is SVGEGT in the germline V gene. The CDR3 here is CASSRRLAGGRETQYF. The part of the CDR3 DNA that was read is TGTGCCAGCAGTAGGCGACTAGCGGGGGGCCGGGAGACG.

Regarding this clone: The read finishes 3 residues shy of the CDR3 end, and the germline J gene is used to complete it. The chain is built from TRBV7-3 and TRBJ1-2; the D is unclear. The CDR3 spans 13 residues. The germline V gene has CDR1 SGHTA and CDR2 FQGTGA. CDR3: CASSQDWNMAYTF. Incomplete CDR3 DNA: TGTGCCAGCAGCCAAGACTGGAACATGGCC.

This clone was counted at least ten times. Read sequence stops 3 residues before the CDR3 end, and the germline J gene provides the missing end. The chain links TRBV6-7 to TRBJ2-4; the match to TRBD1 covers 7 bases. TRBV6-7 carries the ORF label, with uncertain function. This CDR3 is built from 15 residues. J was trimmed by 0 bases and V by 7 bases; bases with no gene match: 6. The CDR3 loop is CASKGQLLAKNIQYF. Incomplete CDR3 DNA: TGTGCCAGCAAGGGACAGCTTCTAGCCAAAAACATT.

This clone has at least ten counts. The read stops 3 residues short of the end of the CDR3; the missing end is completed from the germline J gene. The J gene is TRBJ2-2, the V gene TRBV10-3; the match to TRBD1 covers 7 bases. There are 16 residues in the CDR3. The germline V gene encodes CDR1 ENHRY and CDR2 SYGVKD. The ends lost 4 bases at V and 0 bases at J; junction bases unmatched: 5. The covered CDR3 bases are TGTGCCATCAGTGTACAAGACAGGGCGAACACCGGGGAG. This encodes CAISVQDRANTGE. The entire CDR3 is CAISVQDRANTGELFF.

This clone was seen ten or more times. The CDR3 end lies 3 residues beyond the end of the read and is filled in from the germline J gene. V gene TRBV19 combines with J gene TRBJ2-2, with D possibly being TRBD1 (7 bases). This CDR3 is built from 15 residues. Germline lookup yields CDR1 LNHDA and CDR2 SQIVND (reference sequence). The V end was cut by 4 bases, the J end by 3 bases, with 12 bases between. The CDR3 bases that were read are TGTGCCAGTAGTAGGAGGGACAGAGACACCGGGGAG. Protein: CASSRRDRDTGE. The entire CDR3 sequence reads CASSRRDRDTGELFF.

In this sample, this clone turned up a few times. The DNA ends 3 residues before the CDR3 does, and the rest of the CDR3 is filled in from the germline J gene. The gene calls are TRBV5-1 and TRBJ1-2; D is unresolved. CDR1 and CDR2 from the germline V gene are SGHRS and YFSETQ. CDR3 length: 13 residues. The chain's CDR3 is CASSPGATYDYTF. The sequenced CDR3 bases are TGCGCCAGCAGCCCAGGAGCCACCTACGAC.

This clone appeared many times. CDR3 bases read: TGTGCCAGTAGTATACCGGGGTCTGAA. The encoded protein is CASSIPGSE. The full CDR3 reads CASSIPGSEAFF. This chain joins TRBV19 and TRBJ1-1; D unresolved. The CDR3 is cut off 3 residues early in the read; its end comes from the germline J gene. Germline CDR1 and CDR2: LNHDA and SQIVND (reference sequence). V lost 2 bases to trimming and J lost 6 bases, with 7 bases between them. CDR3 length: 12 amino acids.

This clone was seen repeatedly, ten times or more. The observed sequence ends 3 residues before the CDR3 terminus, with the missing tail filled in from the germline J gene. The chain couples TRBV5-4 to TRBJ2-2; no clear D. Trimming left V 0 bases short and J 2 bases short, with 5 bases between. The CDR3 is 14 amino acids. In germline, CDR1 is SGHNT, CDR2 YYREEE (reference sequence). The CDR3 is CASSLEPNTGELFF. The part of the CDR3 DNA that was read is TGTGCCAGCAGCTTGGAGCCTAACACCGGGGAG. Full variable domain (rest looked up from reference TRBV5-4 and TRBJ2-2): ETGVTQSPTHLIKTRGQQVTLRCSSQSGHNTVSWYQQALGQGPQFIFQYYREEENGRGNFPPRFSGLQFPNYSSELNVNALELDDSALYLCASSLEPNTGELFFGEGSRLTVL.

This clone was counted many times. From the germline J gene comes the end of the CDR3, since the read stops 3 residues before it. V and J are TRBV24-1 and TRBJ2-3, with 7 bases aligning to TRBD1. With V trimmed by 1 base and J by 3 bases, 3 bases remained unmatched. The germline V gene encodes CDR1 KGHDR and CDR2 SFDVKD. This CDR3 region has 15 residues. The sequenced CDR3 bases are TGTGCCACCAGTGATTTTGAACAGGGGACAGATACG. This sequence encodes CATSDFEQGTDT. The CDR3, in full, reads CATSDFEQGTDTQYF.

A word on this clone: The read comes to an end 3 residues before the CDR3 does, leaving the germline J gene to fill in the end. J is TRBJ2-5 and V is TRBV5-1, with D maybe TRBD1 (5 bases). The germline V gene has CDR1 SGHRS and CDR2 YFSETQ. CDR3 size: 12 residues. CDR3 DNA, as far as it was read: TGCGCCAGCAGCAGGGGCACAGATACC. Its protein is CASSRGTDT. In full, the CDR3 is CASSRGTDTQYF.

This clone was recorded many times. The CDR3 end falls 3 residues outside the read, so it is completed with the germline J gene. J is TRBJ2-7 and V is TRBV11-2; D is uncertain. Trimming shortened V by 3 bases and J by 1 base, and 10 bases separated the two germline ends. The V gene's germline CDR1 is SGHAT and CDR2 FQNNGV. The CDR3 contains 14 residues. CDR3 bases read: TGTGCCAGCAGCTTCGGTGAGAATTCCTACGAG. Translated, it gives CASSFGENSYE. From start to end, the CDR3 is CASSFGENSYEQYF.

The table lists this clone with many counts. An end of the junction differs from the germline gene, which may be a read error. The CDR3 end lies 3 residues beyond the end of the read and is filled in from the germline J gene. The genes are TRBV4-2 and TRBJ1-2, with 7 bases lining up with TRBD1. The CDR3 is made up of 15 amino acids. CDR1 LGHNA and CDR2 YNFKEQ come from the germline V gene. Partial CDR3 DNA: TGCGCCAGCAGCCAATTTAGGACAGGACCGGGTGGC. Protein: CASSQFRTGPGG. From start to end, the CDR3 is CASSQFRTGPGGYTF.

This clone occurred many times. The CDR3 is cut off 3 residues early in the read; its end comes from the germline J gene. V and J are TRBV29-1 and TRBJ1-2; 7 bases agree with TRBD1. The CDR3 runs 13 residues. Germline assignment: CDR1 SQVTM and CDR2 ANQGSEA. V lost 4 bases and J lost 2; bases outside the gene matches: 4. CDR3 DNA (partial): TGCAGCGTTGGTCAGGGGGTCAACTATGGC. Its protein is CSVGQGVNYG. The entire CDR3 protein is CSVGQGVNYGYTF. Full variable domain (outside the CDR3, taken from reference TRBV29-1 and TRBJ1-2): SAVISQKPSRDICQRGTSLTIQCQVDSQVTMMFWYRQQPGQSLTLIATANQGSEATYESGFVIDKFPISRPNLTFSTLTVSNMSPEDSSIYLCSVGQGVNYGYTFGSGTRLTVV.

This clone has just a few counts. Sequencing ends 3 residues short of the CDR3 end; the germline J gene provides the rest. The rearrangement joins TRBV7-2 to TRBJ1-2; D unclear. The CDR3 sequence is 14 residues long. The germline V gene encodes CDR1 SGHTA and CDR2 FQGNSA. V lost 3 bases, J lost 5 bases, and 13 bases lay in between. The chain's CDR3 is CASSFSTPGYGYTF. The sequenced CDR3 bases are TGTGCCAGCAGCTTTTCGACCCCGGGGTATGGC.

This clone has ten or more counts. The CDR3 goes on 3 residues after the read ends, and that part is filled in from the germline J gene. The rearrangement links TRBV20-1 to TRBJ2-1, with 10 bases aligning to TRBD2. The V segment lost 0 bases and the J segment 3 bases; nucleotides outside the gene matches: 5. Germline assignment: CDR1 DFQATT and CDR2 SNEGSKA (reference sequence). This CDR3 is 16 amino acids long. CDR3 DNA, as far as it was read: TGCAGTGCTAGAGATCCCCCTAGCGGGGGCTACAATGAG. Its protein is CSARDPPSGGYNE. In full, the CDR3 is CSARDPPSGGYNEQFF.

Partial CDR3 DNA: TGTGCCAGCAGTTACTCCGGGACAGGGGAGATTCGGGGC. It codes for CASSYSGTGEIRG. The entire CDR3 reads CASSYSGTGEIRGYTF. This chain links TRBV6-2 or TRBV6-3 with TRBJ1-2, with 10 positions matching TRBD1. The CDR3 extends 3 residues past the end of the read, so its final part is completed from the germline J gene. The CDR3 extends over 16 amino acids. From germline, CDR1 is MNHEY and CDR2 SVGEGT.

This clone has ten or more counts. The read gets to within 3 residues of the CDR3 end, and the germline J gene fills in the rest. This chain uses TRBV19 with TRBJ2-7; possibly TRBD2 for D (6 bases). Looked up from germline, CDR1 is LNHDA and CDR2 is SQIVND (reference sequence). The CDR3 has 14 amino acids. V lost 4 bases, J lost 0 bases, and 10 bases lay in between. The CDR3 protein is CASSRASDSYEQYF. CDR3 bases read: TGTGCCAGTAGTAGGGCTAGCGACTCCTACGAG.

A few counts support this clone. The CDR3 end falls 3 residues outside the read, so it is completed with the germline J gene. The chain combines TRBV7-3 with TRBJ1-3, with 9 positions matching TRBD1. V lost 5 bases to trimming and J lost 2 bases; unmatched junction nucleotides: 7. Germline values: CDR1 SGHTA, CDR2 FQGTGA. The length of the CDR3 is 16 residues. CDR3 protein: CASSRRDRVTGNTIYF. Partial CDR3 DNA: TGTGCCAGCAGCCGACGGGACAGGGTAACTGGAAACACC. The full variable domain, its missing parts supplied by reference TRBV7-3 and TRBJ1-3, is GAGVSQTPSNKVTEKGKYVELRCDPISGHTALYWYRQSLGQGPEFLIYFQGTGAADDSGLPNDRFFAVRPEGSVSTLKIQRTERGDSAVYLCASSRRDRVTGNTIYFGEGSWLTVV.

At least ten counts were recorded for this clone. The read ends 3 residues before the CDR3 terminus; that terminus is restored from the germline J gene. This chain joins TRBV20-1 and TRBJ1-1, with D possibly matching TRBD1 (5 bases). Trimming shortened V by 2 bases and J by 0 bases, and 13 bases separated the two germline ends. In germline, CDR1 is DFQATT, CDR2 SNEGSKA (reference sequence). This CDR3 comprises 15 residues. The CDR3 DNA, read in part, is TGCAGTGCTAGAAGGGGCGTGGCTATGAACACTGAA. It translates to CSARRGVAMNTE. In full, the CDR3 is CSARRGVAMNTEAFF.

This clone was detected ten times or more. The CDR3 end lies 3 residues beyond the end of the read and is filled in from the germline J gene. The chain links TRBV4-1 to TRBJ2-1, with 10 bases lining up with TRBD2. J was trimmed by 8 bases and V by 1 base; bases with no gene match: 5. The CDR3 length is 15 residues. Germline V lookup: CDR1 MGHRA, CDR2 YSYEKL. The CDR3 loop is CASSQVIGTSDEQFF. The CDR3 DNA, read in part, is TGCGCCAGCAGCCAAGTAATCGGGACTAGCGATGAG.

This clone occurred many times. The CDR3 end is not reached by the read, which stops 3 residues before it; the germline J gene fills it in. V usage is TRBV2 and J usage is TRBJ2-7, with TRBD2 matching 11 bases. In germline, CDR1 is SNHLY, CDR2 FYNNEI. V was clipped by 6 bases and J by 1 base; unmatched bases: 5. The CDR3 loop spans 15 amino acids. CDR3 in amino acids: CASRAGTSGSYEQYF. The DNA read from the CDR3 is TGTGCCAGCAGGGCCGGGACTAGCGGATCCTACGAG.

This clone was counted many times. The CDR3 end lies 3 residues beyond the end of the read and is filled in from the germline J gene. This sequence joins TRBV12-3 or TRBV12-4 and TRBJ2-5, with D perhaps matching TRBD2 (5 bases). Trimming removed 0 bases from V and 1 base from J, with 9 bases in between. The CDR3 loop spans 15 amino acids. CDR3 bases read: TGTGCCAGCAGTTTAGCGCTGCGGGTCCAAGAGACC. Encoded protein: CASSLALRVQET. The full-length CDR3 reads as CASSLALRVQETQYF.

This clone was seen at least ten times. The DNA read from the CDR3 is TGTGCCATCAGGAACACTCAGGGGGGAACTGAA. Residues: CAIRNTQGGTE. The CDR3 as a whole reads CAIRNTQGGTEAFF. V and J are TRBV10-3 and TRBJ1-1; 7 nucleotides agree with TRBD1. The read finishes 3 residues shy of the CDR3 end, and the germline J gene is used to complete it. The V and J ends lost 6 bases and 5 bases, in that order; junction bases with no gene match: 9. The CDR3 has 14 amino acids. CDR1 is ENHRY and CDR2 is SYGVKD in the germline V gene.

This clone was seen repeatedly, ten times or more. The sequence runs out 3 residues before the end of the CDR3; the remainder is reconstructed from the germline J gene. V gene TRBV19 combines with J gene TRBJ2-5, with D unresolved. The CDR3 is 16 amino acids. Germline loops: CDR1 LNHDA, CDR2 SQIVND (reference sequence). V was pared by 6 bases and J by 2 bases, with 19 bases between. The CDR3 spells CASSDIYGTKQETQYF. The sequenced CDR3 bases are TGTGCCAGTAGCGATATTTACGGCACTAAGCAAGAGACC.

This clone has ten or more counts. The CDR3 goes on 3 residues after the read ends, and that part is filled in from the germline J gene. The chain couples TRBV30 to TRBJ2-1; no definite D call. Trimming stripped 2 bases from V and 5 bases from J, with 7 bases between. From germline, CDR1 is GTSNPN and CDR2 SVGIG (reference sequence). The CDR3 is 12 residues long. The CDR3 loop reads CAWSPKHNEQFF. CDR3 DNA (partial): TGTGCCTGGAGTCCAAAGCACAATGAG.

This clone was counted ten times or more. The read ends 3 residues early relative to the CDR3; the germline J gene fills the gap. The gene calls are TRBV7-4 and TRBJ2-5; a possible D gene is TRBD1 (5 bases). The ends were cut back, 7 bases at V and 7 bases at J, with 19 bases in the middle. In germline, CDR1 is SGHVT, CDR2 SQSDAQ. The CDR3 has 14 residues. CDR3 DNA, as far as it was read: TGTGCCAGCATCCAGGGCAGTTTGGGGCGGACC. Translation: CASIQGSLGRT. Given in full, the CDR3 is CASIQGSLGRTQYF.